These 30 T cell receptor beta chains came from one sample sequenced in a study of glioma-infiltrating T cells. Amplification of TCR alpha and beta CDR3 regions from RNA used iRepertoire nested multiplex PCR. In TCRdb, the multiplex PCR reads were re-called with MiXCR into one record per CDR3 protein. Here the sample spans 84,000 or so distinct CDR3 sequences, 20% to 25% being singletons. Source material: glioma tissue, nonneoplastic brain tissue, or PBMCs (not recorded which). All receptors derive from a human donor with low-grade glioma or glioblastoma, undergoing nonglioma brain surgery, or in good health (not recorded which).

This clonotype was seen many times. The genes are TRBV28 and TRBJ1-5, with D unclear. Germline assignment: CDR1 MDHEN and CDR2 SYDVKM. V was cut by 6 bases and J by 6 bases, with 15 bases left in between. The CDR3 loop spans 14 amino acids. CDR3 bases: TGTGCCAGCAGCCTTAACCCAGGAGGTCAGCCCCAGCATTTT. Its protein is CASSLNPGGQPQHF.

This clonotype was recorded a few times. The chain combines TRBV29-1 with TRBJ1-1; D remains ambiguous. The germline V gene has CDR1 SQVTM and CDR2 ANQGSEA. Trimming shortened V by 4 bases and J by 7 bases, and 13 bases separated the two germline ends. This CDR3 is 12 amino acids long. The chain's CDR3 is CSVVTDLGEAFF. The CDR3 DNA is TGCAGCGTTGTGACGGACCTGGGTGAAGCTTTCTTT.

The chain recombines TRBV3-1 with TRBJ2-1; 9 nucleotides align to TRBD2. This CDR3 spans 16 amino acids. The germline V gene has CDR1 LGHDT and CDR2 YNNKEL (reference sequence). V shed 4 bases, J shed 4 bases, and the junction held 8 bases outside the gene matches. The CDR3 here is CASSPTRAGGYNEQFF. Here the CDR3 DNA reads TGTGCCAGCAGCCCGACAAGGGCGGGGGGGTACAATGAGCAGTTCTTC.

This clonotype was seen at least ten times. The chain couples TRBV6-1 to TRBJ1-2; tentatively, D is TRBD1 (6 bases). The CDR3 is made up of 14 amino acids. CDR1 and CDR2 from the germline V gene are MNHNS and SASEGT. The ends were cut back, 6 bases at V and 6 bases at J, with 17 bases in the middle. CDR3 amino acids: CASRRDRNVDGYTF. CDR3 coding DNA: TGTGCCAGCAGAAGAGACAGGAACGTCGATGGCTACACCTTC.

V is TRBV20-1 and J is TRBJ2-1, with D hard to call. Germline V gene lookup returns CDR1 DFQATT and CDR2 SNEGSKA (reference sequence). Trimming shortened V by 7 bases and J by 10 bases, and 20 bases separated the two germline ends. This CDR3 contains 13 residues. CDR3 bases: TGCAGTGTTTGGAGTAGCTCCCGGTACGAGCAGTTCTTC. Its protein product is CSVWSSSRYEQFF.

This chain connects TRBV11-3 to TRBJ1-1, with 7 nucleotides matching TRBD1. Germline assignment: CDR1 SGHNT and CDR2 YENEEA. This CDR3 has 13 amino acids. With 4 bases clipped from V and 4 bases from J, the junction kept 3 bases outside the gene matches. CDR3 sequence reads: CASSSTGITEAFF. As DNA, the CDR3 is TGTGCCAGCAGCTCGACAGGGATCACTGAAGCTTTCTTT.

This clonotype was recorded only once. The chain uses TRBV12-3 or TRBV12-4 and TRBJ1-1, with TRBD1 identical over 8 bases. The CDR3 length is 15 residues. J lost 1 base, V lost 6 bases, and 7 bases had no gene match. CDR3 bases: TGTGCCAGCAGCACACAGCAGGGGGCGAACACTGAAGCTTTCTTT. Encoded protein: CASSTQQGANTEAFF.

This clonotype has ten or more counts. The CDR3 DNA reads TGCGCCAGCAGACAGGGGGCCCACAATGAGCAGTTCTTC. It is translated as CASRQGAHNEQFF. This chain links TRBV10-2 with TRBJ2-1; TRBD1 matches 9 bases. Germline assignment: CDR1 WSHSY and CDR2 SAAADI. The trim removed 6 bases at V and 5 bases at J, leaving 2 bases unmatched. The CDR3 covers 13 residues.

The chain joins TRBV12-3 or TRBV12-4 to TRBJ2-5; 8 bases are a match to TRBD1. The CDR3 is 14 residues long. The J segment lost 1 base and the V segment lost 8 bases, leaving 6 bases of the junction unmatched. The CDR3 is CASGRTGIQETQYF. Written as DNA, the CDR3 is TGTGCCAGCGGACGGACAGGGATCCAAGAGACCCAGTACTTC.

Ten or more counts support this clonotype. This CDR3 is CASSLSSSTDTQYF. The CDR3 DNA reads as TGTGCCAGCAGTTTATCGTCTAGCACAGATACGCAGTATTTT. V is TRBV27 and J is TRBJ2-3, with D hard to call. V was cut by 0 bases and J by 0 bases, with 4 bases left in between. Germline loops: CDR1 MNHEY, CDR2 SMNVEV (reference sequence). The length of the CDR3 is 14 residues.

This clonotype was counted at least ten times. The gene calls are TRBV2 and TRBJ1-1; no clear D gene. The V gene's germline CDR1 is SNHLY and CDR2 FYNNEI. V was cut by 3 bases and J by 5 bases, with 19 bases left in between. The CDR3 length is 16 residues. As DNA, the CDR3 is TGTGCCAGCAGTGACCCCCCGAGGGCCGGTGAGACTGAAGCTTTCTTT. Translating gives CASSDPPRAGETEAFF.

The sample holds many counts of this clonotype. The V call is TRBV20-1, the J call TRBJ1-2; TRBD1 matches 7 bases. The CDR3 totals 12 residues. V gave up 6 bases and J gave up 2 bases; unmatched junction bases: 3. Per germline, CDR1 DFQATT and CDR2 SNEGSKA (reference sequence). This CDR3 is CSAPQGNYGYTF. The CDR3 DNA is TGCAGTGCGCCACAGGGGAACTATGGCTACACCTTC.

This clonotype was detected ten times or more. This chain connects TRBV20-1 to TRBJ1-1, with D unresolved. V lost 2 bases and J lost 0, with 13 bases in between. Germline values: CDR1 DFQATT, CDR2 SNEGSKA (reference sequence). This CDR3 has 15 residues. CDR3 bases: TGCAGTGCTAGACCCAATACGGGTATGAACACTGAAGCTTTCTTT. Protein sequence: CSARPNTGMNTEAFF.

The rearrangement joins TRBV5-6 to TRBJ1-2; perhaps TRBD1 as D (5 bases). The V end lost 4 bases, the J end lost 3 bases, and 13 bases lay between the germline ends. CDR1 and CDR2 (germline): SGHDT, YYEEEE. This CDR3 is 14 amino acids long. CDR3 amino acids: CASSPGRDDYGYTF. The CDR3 nucleotides read TGTGCCAGCAGCCCCGGGAGGGACGACTATGGCTACACCTTC.

The V and J genes are TRBV19 and TRBJ1-4; 7 bases agree with TRBD1. Germline loops: CDR1 LNHDA, CDR2 SQIVND (reference sequence). There are 14 residues in the CDR3. V trimming: 6 bases; J trimming: 5 bases; junction bases outside the gene matches: 6. The CDR3 loop reads CASRGTALNEKLFF. In DNA form, the CDR3 reads TGTGCCAGTAGAGGGACAGCCCTAAATGAAAAACTGTTTTTT.

The chain recombines TRBV2 with TRBJ1-1; tentative D call: TRBD1 (5 bases). The germline gives CDR1 SNHLY, CDR2 FYNNEI. Trimming pared 3 bases from V and 12 bases from J, leaving 20 bases between. This CDR3 contains 14 residues. CDR3 DNA sequence: TGTGCCAGCAGTGAGGGGGGTTTGGGGGGAATGCCTTTCTTT. Amino acids: CASSEGGLGGMPFF.

This clonotype was picked up many times. V usage is TRBV4-1 and J usage is TRBJ2-7; D ambiguous. Germline-derived CDR1 and CDR2 are MGHRA and YSYEKL. V shed 4 bases and J shed 6 bases, with 13 bases lying between them. The CDR3 spans 13 residues. The CDR3 protein is CASSRTPESEQYF. The CDR3 bases are TGCGCCAGCAGCCGGACGCCCGAGAGCGAGCAGTACTTC.

Remarks on this clonotype: This may arise from a read error, as a much more abundant clone is one base away. The DNA is omitted, as the CDR3 cannot be located on it reliably, and the CDR3 follows TCRdb's listing. V gene TRBV27 combines with J gene TRBJ1-6. The CDR3 length is 15 residues, termini included. CDR1 and CDR2 from the germline V gene are MNHEY and SMNVEV (reference sequence). The CDR3 loop reads CASSLSVASGSPPHF.

This clonotype was found many times. The V call is TRBV7-2, the J call TRBJ1-1, with 8 positions matching TRBD1. The CDR3 is 15 amino acids. With 4 bases clipped from V and 0 bases from J, the junction kept 4 bases outside the gene matches. CDR1 is SGHTA and CDR2 is FQGNSA in the germline V gene. The CDR3, as DNA: TGTGCCAGCAGCTCTCAGGGGGCGGTGAACACTGAAGCTTTCTTT. This sequence encodes CASSSQGAVNTEAFF.

CDR3 in DNA: TGTACCACTCTAGACAGGGTTGGCAATCAGCCCCAGCATTTT. Translated: CTTLDRVGNQPQHF. The chain uses TRBV6-2 or TRBV6-3 and TRBJ1-5; 7 bases align to TRBD1. The CDR3 runs 14 residues. Germline V gives CDR1 MNHEY, CDR2 SVGEGT.

The J gene is TRBJ2-2, the V gene TRBV5-1, with 7 bases fitting TRBD1. The CDR3 loop spans 14 amino acids. The ends lost 5 bases at V and 7 bases at J; junction bases unmatched: 8. From germline, CDR1 is SGHRS and CDR2 YFSETQ. CDR3 in amino acids: CASREGALIGELFF. The CDR3 coding sequence is TGCGCCAGCAGAGAGGGGGCATTGATCGGGGAGCTGTTTTTT.

The table lists this clonotype with a few counts. Possible read error: a much larger clone is one base away. The CDR3 here is CSASPAGYNEQSF. In DNA form, the CDR3 reads TGCAGTGCTAGTCCCGCAGGATACAATGAGCAGTCCTTC. The chain employs TRBV20-1 and TRBJ2-1; no definite D call. Germline loops: CDR1 DFQATT, CDR2 SNEGSKA (reference sequence). CDR3 size: 13 residues.

This clonotype was detected many times. This chain joins TRBV5-1 and TRBJ1-1; D is undetermined. The CDR3 is made up of 15 amino acids. Trimming left V 0 bases short and J 1 base short, with 10 bases between. Germline assignment: CDR1 SGHRS and CDR2 YFSETQ. The DNA of the CDR3 is TGCGCCAGCAGCTTGGCCGTGACACAGAACACTGAAGCTTTCTTT. This translates into CASSLAVTQNTEAFF.

This clonotype was observed a few times. This chain links TRBV27 with TRBJ1-1, with TRBD1 as a possible D gene (5 bases). In germline, CDR1 is MNHEY, CDR2 SMNVEV (reference sequence). This CDR3 is built from 15 residues. V lost 3 bases and J lost 7, with 18 bases in between. In nucleotides, the CDR3 is TGTGCCAGCAGTTTTGGCAGGGTTGATCGTGGTGAAGCTTTCTTT. Translated: CASSFGRVDRGEAFF.

The gene calls are TRBV6-9 and TRBJ2-3; the D gene is possibly TRBD2 (6 bases). The CDR3 covers 15 residues. V lost 4 bases and J lost 0, with 11 bases in between. Germline loops: CDR1 MNHGY, CDR2 SVAAGI. CDR3 nucleotide sequence: TGTGCCAGCAGTTTCCCGGGGACTAGCACAGATACGCAGTATTTT. Translating gives CASSFPGTSTDTQYF.

This clonotype was observed many times. This chain uses TRBV7-2 with TRBJ2-1; 9 bases line up with TRBD2. With V trimmed by 4 bases and J by 1 base, 5 bases remained unmatched. Germline V lookup: CDR1 SGHTA, CDR2 FQGNSA. This CDR3 region has 16 residues. In nucleotides, the CDR3 is TGTGCCAGCAGCTATCTTAGCGGGAGTTCCTACAATGAGCAGTTCTTC. It is translated as CASSYLSGSSYNEQFF.

The chain carries TRBV20-1 and TRBJ2-3; 9 bases agree with TRBD2. The length of the CDR3 is 15 residues. Per germline, CDR1 DFQATT and CDR2 SNEGSKA (reference sequence). V gave up 5 bases and J gave up 6 bases; unmatched junction bases: 12. Here the CDR3 reads CSAQRGSGGGDTQYF. In DNA, the CDR3 is TGCAGTGCTCAGCGAGGTAGCGGGGGCGGGGATACGCAGTATTTT.

This clonotype appeared many times. This chain uses TRBV19 with TRBJ1-3, with D possibly being TRBD1 (6 bases). V was shortened by 10 bases and J by 0 bases, with 13 bases between the two germline ends. The germline V gene encodes CDR1 LNHDA and CDR2 SQIVND (reference sequence). The CDR3 is 14 amino acids. CDR3 in amino acids: CATLKQGSGNTIYF. Here the CDR3 DNA reads TGTGCCACCCTGAAACAGGGCTCTGGAAACACCATATATTTT.

This clonotype occurred a few times. The rearrangement joins TRBV29-1 to TRBJ1-2; no firm D call. Germline loops: CDR1 SQVTM, CDR2 ANQGSEA. The CDR3 sequence is 13 residues long. V was clipped by 0 bases and J by 5 bases, with 10 bases between them. The CDR3 loop reads CSVEDKMEYGYTF. The DNA for the CDR3 is TGCAGCGTTGAAGATAAGATGGAGTATGGCTACACCTTC.

This clonotype showed up many times. The chain couples TRBV12-3 or TRBV12-4 to TRBJ1-2, with 11 bases that match TRBD1. V gave up 5 bases and J gave up 5 bases; unmatched junction bases: 4. This CDR3 is built from 14 residues. Here the CDR3 reads CASSRTGGEYGYTF. DNA for the CDR3: TGTGCCAGCAGTCGGACAGGGGGCGAGTATGGCTACACCTTC.